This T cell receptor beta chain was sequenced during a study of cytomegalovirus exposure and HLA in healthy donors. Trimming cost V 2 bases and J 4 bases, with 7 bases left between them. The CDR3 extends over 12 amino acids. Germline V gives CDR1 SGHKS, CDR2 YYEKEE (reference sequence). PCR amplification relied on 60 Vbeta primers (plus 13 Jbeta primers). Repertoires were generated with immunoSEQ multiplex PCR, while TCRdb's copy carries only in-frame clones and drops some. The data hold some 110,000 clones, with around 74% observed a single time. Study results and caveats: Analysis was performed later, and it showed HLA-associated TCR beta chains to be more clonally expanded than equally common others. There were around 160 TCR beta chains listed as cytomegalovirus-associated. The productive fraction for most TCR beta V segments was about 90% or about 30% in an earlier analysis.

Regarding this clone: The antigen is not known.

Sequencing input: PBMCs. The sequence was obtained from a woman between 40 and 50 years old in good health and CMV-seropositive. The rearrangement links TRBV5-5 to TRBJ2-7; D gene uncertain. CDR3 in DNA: TGTGCCAGCAGCTTTAGTCCATACGAGCAGTACTTC. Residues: CASSFSPYEQYF.